The following is a T cell receptor beta chain sequence with its context. Antigen unknown. This sample is part of a study of OX40 agonist ivuxolimab in advanced cancers. Turning to the study itself: Antecedent anti-PD-1, anti-PD-L1 or anti-CTLA-4 therapy was permissible, with 40% having received some. General study findings and limits: CD4+ and CD8+ blood T cells expanded clonally by week 6 at 0.1 to 3.0 mg/kg. In the expanded peripheral T cells, antigen specificity was never determined.

The assay was immunoSEQ multiplex PCR, and TCRdb's table has in-frame clones only and misses some. The data show over 45,000 clones, approximately 86% seen once. CDR1 and CDR2 from the germline V gene are MNHEY and SMNVEV (reference sequence). V lost 5 bases to trimming and J lost 4 bases, with 17 bases between them. The CDR3 runs to 15 residues. The sequence came from an adult with an advanced solid tumor such as melanoma, head and neck, liver or kidney cancer. The chain has TRBV27 and TRBJ1-1, with a possible D match to TRBD1 (6 bases). The material was CD4+ or CD8+ T cells sorted from blood, obtained in a trial of the OX40 agonist ivuxolimab. In DNA, the CDR3 is TGTGCCAGCAGTCCTTACAGGGTGGGAAGCACTGAAGCTTTCTTT. Amino acids: CASSPYRVGSTEAFF.